This T cell receptor (beta chain) appears in the sequencing data of a study of cytomegalovirus exposure and HLA in healthy donors. General study results and limits: The productive fraction for most TCR beta V segments was about 90% or about 30% in an earlier analysis. It was assumed in the presence/absence analyses that sequencing depth was roughly uniform across donors. As was reported, the HLA-A and HLA-B alleles of most subjects were accurately predicted from TCR beta sequences.

A word on this clone: Its antigen is as yet unknown.

60 Vbeta and 13 Jbeta primers were used in PCR. TCRdb keeps only in-frame clones here, not all; method: immunoSEQ multiplex PCR. The data contain over 95,000 clones, approximately 71% of them singletons. CDR1 and CDR2 from the germline V gene are GTSNPN and SVGIG (reference sequence). The CDR3 has 14 residues. The V end was cut by 2 bases, the J end by 3 bases, with 13 bases between. The chain has TRBV30 and TRBJ2-5; perhaps TRBD2 as D (5 bases). This sequence originates from a female donor in good health and CMV-seronegative. Sequenced: PBMCs. CDR3 region: CAWSPMGVEETQYF. In DNA, the CDR3 is TGTGCCTGGAGTCCCATGGGAGTTGAAGAGACCCAGTACTTC.